In this sample, the clone carrying this T cell receptor beta chain turned up a few times. Its antigen is as yet unknown. This sample was included in a study of response to subunit inactivated influenza vaccine. This CDR3 has 14 amino acids. CDR1 is SGHDT and CDR2 is YYEEEE in the germline V gene. V lost 4 bases and J lost 7; bases outside the gene matches: 9. TCRdb reanalysed the RT-PCR reads using MiXCR and keeps one entry per CDR3 protein. The data show some 600,000 distinct CDR3 sequences, with around 15% seen just once and about 7.6% held by the top ten. Study observations and caveats: After each seasonal influenza vaccination, few new T cells are recruited, the authors suggested.

This clonotype was sampled from a man aged 50 or older who received an inactivated influenza vaccine. Here the sequenced sample was PBMCs from blood, taken 14 to 15 days before vaccination. The chain carries TRBV5-6 and TRBJ1-2; 8 positions agree with TRBD1. The CDR3 DNA follows: TGTGCCAGCAGCCTGCCTGGACAGGGCTTTGGCTACACCTTC. Translating gives CASSLPGQGFGYTF.